This T cell receptor (beta chain) comes out of a study of OX40 agonist ivuxolimab in advanced cancers. Background on the whole study: Ivuxolimab was a fully human IgG2 agonistic monoclonal antibody targeting the costimulatory receptor OX40 (CD134). Patients were allowed to have had prior anti-PD-1, anti-PD-L1 or anti-CTLA-4 therapy, and approximately 39% of the dose-escalation patients had been treated with checkpoint inhibitors. Peripheral TCRbeta sequencing aimed to test whether ivuxolimab altered TCR sequence diversity and caused clonal T-cell expansion. Partial responses were achieved by three dose-escalation patients, of whom one had hepatocellular carcinoma and two had cutaneous melanoma. The paper reports the monotherapy dose-escalation portion (N of about 54 patients) of the phase I ivuxolimab trial. Intravenous ivuxolimab was administered to patients every 2 weeks at six dose levels: 0.01, 0.1, 0.3, 1.5, 3 and 10 mg/kg. The dose-escalation cohort was roughly 80% male with a mean age of roughly 60 years, ranging from about 20 to 80. Among the approximately 54 dose-escalation patients, around 20 had hepatocellular carcinoma, approximately 15 melanoma, 9 renal cell carcinoma and 9 head and neck cancer.

To sequence the TCRbeta CDR3 region, genomic DNA was isolated from the sorted cells. The immunoSEQ Assay was used for sequencing of TCRbeta CDR3 regions. The table was pulled from immuneACCESS by TCRdb, which kept in-frame rearrangements only. Such tables lose some clones; where checked, under half of the loss comes from unresolved V genes, and the rest has no known cause. The sample table records some 99,000 clones; roughly four fifths of these occur just once. The biggest ten clones account for roughly 1.5% of the sample. Broader findings and caveats from the paper: Partial responders in the 0.1-3.0 mg/kg groups had among the lowest normalized peripheral clonal expansion, especially among CD8+ T cells. On average, CD8+ T cells showed more expanded clones than CD4+ T cells after ivuxolimab. Low levels of normalized T-cell clonal expansion were also seen in some patients who did not respond. The antigen specificity of the peripheral T cells that underwent clonal expansion was not determined. At doses of 0.1 to 3.0 mg/kg, clonal expansion of both CD4+ and CD8+ blood T cells was observed from baseline to week 6.

Details on this clone: The specificity of this receptor is unknown. Base-call qualities are not available, and no considerably larger clone is one nucleotide away.

Reading from cysteine to phenylalanine, the CDR3 counts 17 amino acids. Of the read, only the CDR3 DNA is kept; its 51 bases are in frame from base 1. V ends up 2 bases short and J 4 bases short, with an unmatched junction base count of 6. Sequences LNHDA (CDR1) and SQIVND (CDR2) are obtained from the germline V gene (reference sequence). Patients with autoimmune disease history or receiving systemic immunosuppression were excluded from the trial. Peripheral blood for TCR sequencing was collected from all dose cohorts at baseline, on cycle 4 day 1, and on cycle 7 day 1. Samples were obtained from an open-label, multicenter, first-in-human phase I dose-escalation trial of ivuxolimab. Adults with locally advanced or metastatic melanoma, renal cell carcinoma, hepatocellular carcinoma or head and neck squamous cell carcinoma were enrolled in the trial. Before TCR sequencing, CD4+ T cells and CD8+ T cells from peripheral blood were sorted into separate populations.

The receptor's source is an adult with an advanced solid tumor such as melanoma, head and neck, liver or kidney cancer. In this chain, TRBV19 is recombined with TRBJ2-1, with TRBD2 identical over 12 junction bases. This sample comprised CD4+ or CD8+ T cells sorted from blood, obtained in a trial of the OX40 agonist ivuxolimab. The sequenced DNA: TGTGCCAGTAGTATAACGGGACTAGCGGGTTATTACAATGAGCAGTTCTTC. This translates into CASSITGLAGYYNEQFF.